This T cell receptor beta chain was documented in a study of blood T cell repertoires in COVID-19 (dated by TCRdb to 2019 to 2021). Some background on the complete study: Collaborator samples came from the United States, Italy and Spain and covered acute and convalescent phases of COVID-19. Deeply sampled blood TCRbeta repertoires from subjects exposed to, actively infected with, or recovered from COVID-19 were included in the dataset. Nearly every sample came with metadata listing a de-identified subject ID, COVID-19 status, age in years and sex. Where available, HLA class I and class II types were taken from metadata supplied by the sample provider and were not determined by assay-based typing. Samples came from the ongoing ImmuneRACE study (first 160 participants) plus 1,254 subjects from 6 global collaborators. The prospective study material was composed of cDNA or gDNA derived from T cells, B-cell-depleted T cells, or PBMCs. The repertoires were made available in a free public database intended to serve as a resource for research on the immune response to SARS-CoV-2.

From the cysteine through the phenylalanine, the CDR3 covers 14 amino acids. The read is trimmed to its CDR3 DNA, 42 bases read in frame from base 1. The junction shows trimming of 6 bases on V and 0 bases on J, plus 9 bases between the germline ends. Per the germline V gene (reference sequence), MNHNY is the CDR1 and SVGAGI is the CDR2. What the study reported, not specific to this receptor: The amount of clinical and demographic metadata varied by source and participant and was provided uncurated.

The immunoSEQ Assay, a bias-controlled multiplex PCR, was used to amplify TCRbeta CDR3 regions from genomic DNA. Per the original workflow: Within the assay, amplification of reference gene primers was used to estimate how many nucleated cells each sample contained. To quantify the absolute abundance of each unique TCRbeta CDR3 rearrangement, sequence reads were collapsed and filtered. Productive Simpson clonality was computed per sample as the square root of Simpson's diversity index over productive rearrangements. TCRdb provides this immuneACCESS table in a form limited to in-frame rearrangements. Some clones are lacking; in checked studies, under half of them reflect an unresolved V gene, and why the rest are absent is not known. The DNA gave D and trimming, while V, J and clone size come from that table. The sample table lists some 140,000 clones, about four fifths of them with a count of one. Of the sample, approximately 20% is held by the ten largest clones.

Participants in the prospective study were enrolled through a virtual design, were aged about 18 to 100 years, and lived in fewer than 30 United States geographic areas. In the prospective study, participants were assigned to cohorts based on the clinical history participants reported in a screening survey and a study questionnaire. For ImmuneRACE Cohort 3, a participant was defined as recovered based on two consecutive negative NP/OP PCR tests, clearance by a healthcare professional, or resolution of symptoms. In the prospective study, mobile phlebotomists collected whole blood, serum and a nasopharyngeal or oropharyngeal swab from each participant. Prospective study participants could optionally give additional blood draws and questionnaires over a roughly 2-month period. Prospective study blood samples were shipped either frozen or at room temperature before DNA extraction. A remark on this clone: This clone's antigen is unknown. Base qualities are not at hand, and no much larger clone is one base apart.

The clonotype comes from a man in his thirties or forties who had recovered from COVID-19. The chain employs TRBV6-6 and TRBJ1-5; possibly the D gene is TRBD1, per 6 matching bases. The sequencing sample was made of PBMCs or T cells enriched from blood (not recorded which). The DNA reads as follows: TGTGCCAGCAGCTCACAGGGTAGCAATCAGCCCCAGCATTTT. The resulting protein is CASSSQGSNQPQHF.